Each of the 15 T cell receptor beta chains below was sequenced from the same sample in a study of blood T cell repertoires in COVID-19. Clones were read by immunoSEQ multiplex PCR, and TCRdb kept only the in-frame ones, dropping some. The sample includes fewer than 75,000 clones, about 92% seen only once; the top ten take roughly a tenth. The sequenced material came from peripheral blood. The receptors shown here come from a human donor in a cohort sampled during active COVID-19.

The chain recombines TRBV23-1 with TRBJ2-5; 9 bases are shared with TRBD1. TRBV23-1 is reported as an ORF; its role is uncertain. V lost 2 bases and J lost 4; bases outside the gene matches: 8. CDR3 size: 16 residues. The CDR3 here is CASSQPQQGARETQYF. CDR3 in DNA: TGCGCCAGCAGTCAACCCCAACAGGGGGCTAGAGAGACCCAGTACTTC.

The chain is built from TRBV5-4 and TRBJ2-1; 9 bases are a match to TRBD1. The CDR3 is 16 residues long. The germline CDR1 and CDR2 sequences are SGHNT and YYREEE (reference sequence). V lost 0 bases and J lost 6; bases outside the gene matches: 7. In nucleotides, the CDR3 is TGTGCCAGCAGCTTGGCAGCCGGGACAGGGAGCAATGAGCAGTTCTTC. This encodes CASSLAAGTGSNEQFF.

The chain joins TRBV5-1 to TRBJ1-1, with D unresolved. The CDR3 has 15 amino acids. Germline V gene data show CDR1 as SGHRS and CDR2 as YFSETQ. Trimming left V 4 bases short and J 7 bases short, with 20 bases between. CDR3 in amino acids: CASSPDGKPLLEAFF. For the CDR3, the DNA is TGCGCCAGCAGCCCGGACGGGAAACCACTCCTTGAAGCTTTCTTT.

This clone was counted only a few times. The CDR3 coding sequence is TGTGCCACCAGCAGGATAGCGGGAGGGGGAGAGACCCAGTACTTC. Protein: CATSRIAGGGETQYF. The J gene is TRBJ2-5, the V gene TRBV15, with 11 bases matching TRBD2. V gave up 3 bases and J gave up 4 bases; unmatched junction bases: 4. This CDR3 region has 15 residues. CDR1 is LNHNV, CDR2 YYDKDF, per germline (reference sequence).

V gene TRBV29-1 combines with J gene TRBJ2-1; D gene uncertain. Germline assignment: CDR1 SQVTM and CDR2 ANQGSEA. Trimming shortened V by 1 base and J by 4 bases, and 11 bases separated the two germline ends. This CDR3 has 14 amino acids. CDR3 sequence: CSVEGAPAYNEQFF. As DNA, the CDR3 is TGCAGCGTTGAAGGGGCCCCGGCTTACAATGAGCAGTTCTTC.

The chain has TRBV10-3 and TRBJ2-7, with a tentative D call TRBD1 (6 bases). This CDR3 is 15 amino acids long. Germline assignment: CDR1 ENHRY and CDR2 SYGVKD. With 3 bases removed from V and 0 bases from J, the gap between germline ends came to 12 bases. For the CDR3, the DNA is TGTGCCATCAGTGACCGGGACACCAGCTCCTACGAGCAGTACTTC. Its translation is CAISDRDTSSYEQYF.

Only a few counts were recorded for this clone. V and J are TRBV14 and TRBJ1-3; maybe TRBD1 (6 bases). Deletions cut 1 base from V and 2 bases from J, with 6 bases between. The germline CDR1 and CDR2 sequences are SGHDN and FVKESK. CDR3 length: 14 amino acids. The CDR3 coding sequence is TGTGCCAGCAGCCAAGGGACAGCTGGAAACACCATATATTTT. This translates into CASSQGTAGNTIYF.

The V gene is TRBV28, the J gene TRBJ2-7; D is ambiguous. V lost 5 bases, J lost 2 bases, and 10 bases lay in between. Germline V gene lookup returns CDR1 MDHEN and CDR2 SYDVKM. This CDR3 comprises 13 residues. CDR3 sequence reads: CASSPPPTYEQYF. CDR3 in DNA: TGTGCCAGCAGTCCACCCCCTACCTACGAGCAGTACTTC.

The V call is TRBV7-3, the J call TRBJ2-1, with a tentative D call TRBD2 (5 bases). Deletions cut 3 bases from V and 2 bases from J, with 14 bases between. The germline V gene has CDR1 SGHTA and CDR2 FQGTGA. This CDR3 is 16 amino acids long. CDR3 sequence reads: CASSFEGRPPYNEQFF. The CDR3 DNA reads as TGTGCCAGCAGCTTCGAGGGTCGGCCACCCTACAATGAGCAGTTCTTC.

The V and J genes are TRBV28 and TRBJ2-2; 7 nucleotides align to TRBD1. The CDR3 length is 15 residues. The trim removed 5 bases at V and 6 bases at J, leaving 9 bases unmatched. Germline V CDR1 and CDR2: MDHEN, SYDVKM. The CDR3 is CASSAYGQGAGELFF. In DNA form, the CDR3 reads TGTGCCAGCAGTGCTTATGGGCAGGGGGCCGGGGAGCTGTTTTTT.

The gene calls are TRBV7-9 and TRBJ2-3; D remains ambiguous. Germline V lookup: CDR1 SEHNR, CDR2 FQNEAQ (reference sequence). Between the trimmed V and J ends, which lost 1 base and 2 bases, there was a span of 10 bases. CDR3 size: 15 residues. This CDR3 is CASSLEARITDTQYF. The CDR3 nucleotides are TGTGCCAGCAGCTTAGAAGCGAGAATCACAGATACGCAGTATTTT.

The sample holds one count of this clone. The J gene is TRBJ2-1, the V gene TRBV27, with D maybe TRBD1 (5 bases). Germline CDR1 is MNHEY and CDR2 is SMNVEV (reference sequence). The V gene lost 11 bases and the J gene lost 0 bases, with 14 bases spanning the gap. There are 14 residues in the CDR3. The CDR3 sequence: CAAPRQSSYNEQFF. Here the CDR3 DNA reads TGTGCCGCCCCCCGACAGTCCTCCTACAATGAGCAGTTCTTC.

This chain joins TRBV6-2 or TRBV6-3 and TRBJ2-5, with no clear D. This CDR3 comprises 15 residues. V was trimmed by 5 bases and J by 2 bases, leaving 15 bases between them. Germline V gene sequence: CDR1 MNHEY, CDR2 SVGEGT. The CDR3 spells CASSPVRLVQETQYF. CDR3 DNA: TGTGCCAGCAGTCCCGTTCGACTCGTACAAGAGACCCAGTACTTC.

The chain carries TRBV10-2 and TRBJ2-1, with D unresolved. From germline, CDR1 is WSHSY and CDR2 SAAADI. The CDR3 consists of 12 residues. Trimming removed 6 bases at V and 6 bases at J, with 9 bases between. The DNA for the CDR3 is TGCGCCAGCAGCCAGATGGTCAATGAGCAGTTCTTC. Its translation is CASSQMVNEQFF.

The rearrangement joins TRBV19 to TRBJ2-5; 10 bases align to TRBD1. The CDR3 spans 13 residues. Per germline, CDR1 LNHDA and CDR2 SQIVND (reference sequence). The ends lost 4 bases at V and 5 bases at J; junction bases unmatched: 1. In DNA, the CDR3 is TGTGCCAGTAGTAAGGGACAGGGGGAGACCCAGTACTTC. Protein product: CASSKGQGETQYF.